A single T cell receptor beta chain is shown here with its context. RNA transcripts gave rise to amplified TCR beta CDR3 regions. The TCR CDR3 was amplified in a first-round RT-PCR using the HTBI primer set. TCRdb ran MiXCR on the multiplex PCR reads and lists one entry per CDR3 protein. The sample records approximately 590,000 distinct CDR3 sequences, around 16% being singletons. V was pared by 1 base and J by 6 bases, with 14 bases between. The CDR3 totals 15 residues. Germline CDR1 SGHKS, CDR2 YYEKEE (reference sequence). The record originates from a study of T cells in Graves' hyperthyroidism and ophthalmopathy.

The sample consisted of blood. The rearrangement joins TRBV5-5 to TRBJ2-1; a weak D match, TRBD2 (6 bases). The sequence was obtained from a woman in her thirties with Graves' hyperthyroidism. This CDR3 reads CASSLLTGEGNEQFF. The DNA of the CDR3 is TGTGCCAGCAGCTTGTTAACGGGAGAGGGCAATGAGCAGTTCTTC.